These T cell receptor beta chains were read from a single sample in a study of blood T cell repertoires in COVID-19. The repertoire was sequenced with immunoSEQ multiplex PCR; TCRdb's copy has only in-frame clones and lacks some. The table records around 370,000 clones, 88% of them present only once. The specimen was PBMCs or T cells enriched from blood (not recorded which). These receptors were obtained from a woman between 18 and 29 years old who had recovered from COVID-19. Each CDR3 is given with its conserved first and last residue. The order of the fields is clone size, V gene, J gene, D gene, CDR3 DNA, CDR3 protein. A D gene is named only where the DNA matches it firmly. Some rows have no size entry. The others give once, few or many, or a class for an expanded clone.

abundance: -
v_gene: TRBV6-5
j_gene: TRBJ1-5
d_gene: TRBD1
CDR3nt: TGTGCCAGCAATCCAACTCAGGGGGGTCAGCCCCAGCATTTT
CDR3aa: CASNPTQGGQPQHF

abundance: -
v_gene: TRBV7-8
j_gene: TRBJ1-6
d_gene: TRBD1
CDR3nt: TGTGCCAGCAGCGGGACAGGTTGGAATTCACCCCTCCACTTT
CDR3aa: CASSGTGWNSPLHF

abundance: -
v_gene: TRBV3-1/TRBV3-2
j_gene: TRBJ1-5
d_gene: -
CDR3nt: TGTGCCAGCAGCCAAAAGGGGTTGAGCAATCAGCCCCAGCATTTT
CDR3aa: CASSQKGLSNQPQHF

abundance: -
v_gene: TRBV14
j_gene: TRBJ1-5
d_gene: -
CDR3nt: TGTGCCAGCAGCCAAGGGTTTTCGGGGCCCCAGCATTTT
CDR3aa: CASSQGFSGPQHF

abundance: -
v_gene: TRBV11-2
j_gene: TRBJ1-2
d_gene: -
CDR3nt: TGTGCCAGCAGCGCCGACGGGGGTGGCTACACCTTC
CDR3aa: CASSADGGGYTF

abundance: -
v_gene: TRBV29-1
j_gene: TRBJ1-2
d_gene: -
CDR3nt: TGCAGCGTTGAAGTCGATTGGCAACCCTATGGCTACACCTTC
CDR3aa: CSVEVDWQPYGYTF

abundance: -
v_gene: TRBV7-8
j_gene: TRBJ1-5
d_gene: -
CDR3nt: TGTGCCAGCAGCTTAGCGGGTCGGGGGGTCCAGCCCCAGCATTTT
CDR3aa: CASSLAGRGVQPQHF

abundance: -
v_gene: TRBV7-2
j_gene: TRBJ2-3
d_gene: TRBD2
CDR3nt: TGTGCCAGCAGCTTAACAGCGGGGGGACAGTATTTT
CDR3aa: CASSLTAGGQYF

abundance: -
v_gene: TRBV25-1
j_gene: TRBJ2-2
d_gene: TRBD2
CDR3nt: TGTGCCAGCAGTGACCAGCGGGGGTCCACCGGGGAGCTGTTTTTT
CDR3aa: CASSDQRGSTGELFF

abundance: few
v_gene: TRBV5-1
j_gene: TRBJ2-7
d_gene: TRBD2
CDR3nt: TGCGCCAGCAGCTTGGGTAGCGGGGGAATCTACGAGCAGTACTTC
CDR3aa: CASSLGSGGIYEQYF

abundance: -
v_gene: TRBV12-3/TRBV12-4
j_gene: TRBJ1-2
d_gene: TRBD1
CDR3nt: TGTGCCAGCACCGACAGGGGGCATGGCTACACCTTC
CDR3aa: CASTDRGHGYTF

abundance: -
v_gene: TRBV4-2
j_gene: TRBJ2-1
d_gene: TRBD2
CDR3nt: TGTGCCAGCAGCCAAGTTGGTAGCGGGGGTTACAATGAGCAGTTCTTC
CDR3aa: CASSQVGSGGYNEQFF

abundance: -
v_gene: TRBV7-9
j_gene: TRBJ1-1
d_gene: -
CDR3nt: TGTGCCAGCAGCCAGGGGAACCCGGAAGCTTTCTTT
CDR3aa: CASSQGNPEAFF

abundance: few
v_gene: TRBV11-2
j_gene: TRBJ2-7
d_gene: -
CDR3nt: TGTGCCAGCAGCTCGTTTTACGAGCAGTACTTC
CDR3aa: CASSSFYEQYF

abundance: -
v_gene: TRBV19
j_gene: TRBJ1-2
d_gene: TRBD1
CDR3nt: TGTGCCAGTAGAGGACAGGGTGGATTCTCCGGCTACACCTTC
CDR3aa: CASRGQGGFSGYTF

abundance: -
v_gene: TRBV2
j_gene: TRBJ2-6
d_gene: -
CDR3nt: TGTGCCAGCATTTCCCATCACTCTGGGGCCAACGTCCTGACTTTC
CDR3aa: CASISHHSGANVLTF

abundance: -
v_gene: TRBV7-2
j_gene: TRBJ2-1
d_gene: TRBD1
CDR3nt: TGTGCCAGCAGCTTAACACCGGGACAGCTAACCTACAATGAGCAGTTCTTC
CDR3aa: CASSLTPGQLTYNEQFF

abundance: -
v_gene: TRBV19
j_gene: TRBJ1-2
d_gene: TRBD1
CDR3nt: TGTGCCCAGACAGGGTATGGCTACACCTTC
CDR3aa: CAQTGYGYTF

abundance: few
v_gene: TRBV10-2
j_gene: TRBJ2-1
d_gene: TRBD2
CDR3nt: TGCGCCAGCAAACCGGGACTAGCGGGGGGGCTAAGTGAGCAGTTCTTC
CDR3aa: CASKPGLAGGLSEQFF

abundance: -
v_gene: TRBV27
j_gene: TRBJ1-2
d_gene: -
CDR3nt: TGTGCCAGCAGACCCACAGGGTACTATGGCTACACCTTC
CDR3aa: CASRPTGYYGYTF